This TCR beta chain was identified during a study of blood T cells in healthy people across ages. Study-level background: With template switching, about one barcoded beta molecule was captured per two T cells.

The CDR3 has 12 amino acids. From germline, CDR1 is SGHVS and CDR2 FQNEAQ. With 4 bases removed from V and 11 bases from J, the gap between germline ends came to 14 bases. The donors, aged about 6 to 90, were healthy Caucasians from Russia. Each donor supplied approximately 10 milliliters of peripheral blood. Combining a sample-barcoded 5' primer with a J-beta primer mix, a second PCR ran for roughly 7 to 12 cycles. At least 3 million CDR3-containing paired-end reads were obtained per sample. One entry per CDR3 protein, called by TCRdb with MiXCR from the 5' RACE reads. The data contain about 1.1 million distinct CDR3 sequences, 35% to 45% of them singletons.

The TCR sequence derives from a man younger than 35 in good health. The V and J genes are TRBV7-8 and TRBJ1-1; a weak D match, TRBD1 (5 bases). Sequences were obtained from blood. The CDR3 nucleotides are TGTGCCAGCAGCTCCAATACGGGGGTGGCTTTCTTT. Amino acids: CASSSNTGVAFF.